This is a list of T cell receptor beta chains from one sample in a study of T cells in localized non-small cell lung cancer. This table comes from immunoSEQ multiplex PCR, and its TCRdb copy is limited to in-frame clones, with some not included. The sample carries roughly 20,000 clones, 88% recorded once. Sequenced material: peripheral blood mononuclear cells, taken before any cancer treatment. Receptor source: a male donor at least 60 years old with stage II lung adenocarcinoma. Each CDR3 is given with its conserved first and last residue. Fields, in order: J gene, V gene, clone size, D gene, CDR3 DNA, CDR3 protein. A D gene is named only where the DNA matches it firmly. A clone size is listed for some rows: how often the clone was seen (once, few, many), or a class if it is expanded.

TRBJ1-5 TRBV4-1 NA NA TGCGCCAGCAGCCAAGGGCGGGACAATCAGCCCCAGCATTTT CASSQGRDNQPQHF
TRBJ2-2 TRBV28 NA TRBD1 TGTGCCAGCAGTTTGAGGGACAGGGGCAACACCGGGGAGCTGTTTTTT CASSLRDRGNTGELFF
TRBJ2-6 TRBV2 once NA TGTGCCAGCAGTGGACTCTCGCCTGACTCTGGGGCCAACGTCCTGACTTTC CASSGLSPDSGANVLTF
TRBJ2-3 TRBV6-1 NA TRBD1 TGTGCCAGCAGGACAGGGGGCACAGATACGCAGTATTTT CASRTGGTDTQYF
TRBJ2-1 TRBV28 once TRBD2 TGTGCCAGCAGCCGGAGCGGGAGTACCTACAATGAGCAGTTCTTC CASSRSGSTYNEQFF
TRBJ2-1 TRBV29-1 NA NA TGCAGCGTTGAAGTAGCGCAGGTTCGCAATGAGCAGTTCTTC CSVEVAQVRNEQFF
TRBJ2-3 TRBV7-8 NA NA TGTGCCAGCAGCAAACTAGAGATCACAGATACGCAGTATTTT CASSKLEITDTQYF
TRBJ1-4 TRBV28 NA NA TGTGCCAGCAGTGGGACGTACGAAAAACTGTTTTTT CASSGTYEKLFF
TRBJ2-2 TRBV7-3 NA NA TGTGCCAGCAGCTTAGACTATAACACCGGGGAGCTGTTTTTT CASSLDYNTGELFF
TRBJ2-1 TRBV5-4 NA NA TGTGCCAGCAGCCCGCGGCCGGAATTAGTGGGTGGGCAGTTCTTC CASSPRPELVGGQFF